Following are 19 T cell receptor beta chains from one sample sequenced in a study of cytomegalovirus exposure and HLA in healthy donors. PCR employed 60 Vbeta and 13 Jbeta primers. The protocol was immunoSEQ multiplex PCR, while the TCRdb copy is restricted to in-frame clones and leaves out a portion. The sample records 150,000 to 200,000 clones, 70% to 90% being singletons. Sequenced sample: PBMCs. The source is a woman aged 25 to 39 in good health and CMV-seropositive.

DNA of the CDR3: TGCAGCGTTGGACACACGAGCTCTGGAAACACCATATATTTT. It specifies CSVGHTSSGNTIYF. The J gene is TRBJ1-3, the V gene TRBV29-1, with D unclear. Germline CDR1 is SQVTM and CDR2 is ANQGSEA. Trimming took off 4 bases at V and 0 bases at J, with 10 bases between the two ends. This CDR3 comprises 14 residues.

J is TRBJ1-1 and V is TRBV5-1, with D possibly TRBD1 on 6 matching bases. The CDR3 has 15 amino acids. Germline CDR1 reads SGHRS; CDR2 reads YFSETQ. V lost 0 bases to trimming and J lost 2 bases, with 11 bases between them. The CDR3 sequence: CASSLGQGYNTEAFF. The CDR3 DNA is TGCGCCAGCAGCTTGGGGCAGGGGTATAACACTGAAGCTTTCTTT. Using reference TRBV5-1 and TRBJ1-1 for the parts outside the CDR3, the full variable domain is KAGVTQTPRYLIKTRGQQVTLSCSPISGHRSVSWYQQTPGQGLQFLFEYFSETQRNKGNFPGRFSGRQFSNSRSEMNVSTLELGDSALYLCASSLGQGYNTEAFFGQGTRLTVV.

This clone occurred once. This rearrangement joins TRBV4-1 to TRBJ1-3, with unresolved D. Trimming shortened V by 1 base and J by 5 bases, and 6 bases separated the two germline ends. CDR3 size: 13 residues. Germline CDR1 reads MGHRA; CDR2 reads YSYEKL. Here the CDR3 reads CASSQGGRNTIYF. The CDR3, as DNA: TGCGCCAGCAGCCAAGGCGGCAGAAACACCATATATTTT.

The V gene is TRBV4-2, the J gene TRBJ2-3; D possibly corresponds to TRBD1 (6 bases). V gave up 0 bases and J gave up 3 bases, with 19 bases separating them. Per germline, CDR1 LGHNA and CDR2 YNFKEQ. CDR3 length: 18 residues. The CDR3 sequence is CASSQDLRGQGWTDTQYF. Here the CDR3 DNA reads TGTGCCAGCAGCCAAGATTTGAGGGGCCAGGGGTGGACAGATACGCAGTATTTT.

The CDR3: CASSRDRSSNQPQHF. In nucleotides, the CDR3 is TGTGCCAGCAGTAGGGACAGAAGTAGCAATCAGCCCCAGCATTTT. The chain combines TRBV6-5 with TRBJ1-5; TRBD1 agrees at 7 bases. V dropped 5 bases and J dropped 0; count of bases not matched to a gene: 4. CDR3 length equals 15 residues. Germline V gives CDR1 MNHEY, CDR2 SVGAGI.

This sequence joins TRBV29-1 and TRBJ1-1, with TRBD1 matching 7 bases. Germline V CDR1 and CDR2: SQVTM, ANQGSEA. This CDR3 has 16 residues. Unmatched junction bases numbered 12, after V lost 1 base and J lost 4 bases. The CDR3 sequence: CSVEAPERGLPTEAFF. The CDR3 DNA is TGCAGCGTTGAAGCCCCGGAGAGGGGGCTCCCCACTGAAGCTTTCTTT.

This chain uses TRBV4-1 with TRBJ1-1, with D tentatively TRBD1 (5 bases). There are 16 residues in the CDR3. The V and J ends lost 0 bases and 8 bases respectively, with 19 bases between them. Germline loops: CDR1 MGHRA, CDR2 YSYEKL. The CDR3 loop is CASSQDSASRGLEAFF. DNA of the CDR3: TGCGCCAGCAGCCAAGACTCCGCTTCTCGGGGGTTAGAAGCTTTCTTT.

This rearrangement joins TRBV6-5 to TRBJ1-2, with D perhaps matching TRBD1 (5 bases). Trimming took 3 bases from V and 2 from J, leaving 16 bases between them. The germline V gene encodes CDR1 MNHEY and CDR2 SVGAGI. There are 16 residues in the CDR3. CDR3 protein: CASSYGRDSANYGYTF. The CDR3 nucleotides are TGTGCCAGCAGTTATGGCCGAGACAGCGCAAACTATGGCTACACCTTC.

This clone was detected a few times. V gene TRBV5-1 combines with J gene TRBJ1-1; D is perhaps TRBD1 (5 bases). The CDR3 is 14 residues long. Trimming left V 0 bases short and J 1 base short, with 7 bases between. From germline, CDR1 is SGHRS and CDR2 YFSETQ. In DNA, the CDR3 is TGCGCCAGCAGCTTGGCGACAGAGAACACTGAAGCTTTCTTT. It yields the protein CASSLATENTEAFF.

The rearrangement links TRBV18 to TRBJ1-4; tentatively, D is TRBD1 (6 bases). The V end was cut by 3 bases, the J end by 6 bases, with 14 bases between. Germline CDR1 is KGHSH and CDR2 is LQKENI. The CDR3 covers 15 residues. The CDR3 reads CASSPDRSVDEKLFF. The CDR3 DNA reads TGTGCCAGCTCACCCGACAGGTCCGTGGATGAAAAACTGTTTTTT.

The chain recombines TRBV2 with TRBJ2-7; D may be TRBD1 (6 bases). This CDR3 is 15 amino acids long. V lost 4 bases, J lost 2 bases, and 15 bases lay in between. Germline values: CDR1 SNHLY, CDR2 FYNNEI. Here the CDR3 reads CASSGVGTGTYEQYF. CDR3 DNA sequence: TGTGCCAGCAGTGGCGTAGGAACAGGGACCTACGAGCAGTACTTC.

The chain is built from TRBV5-1 and TRBJ2-5; 7 nucleotides agree with TRBD2. This CDR3 spans 12 amino acids. V lost 7 bases to trimming and J lost 5 bases; unmatched junction nucleotides: 5. Per germline, CDR1 SGHRS and CDR2 YFSETQ. CDR3 loop: CASCDGGETQYF. In DNA form, the CDR3 reads TGCGCCAGCTGCGACGGGGGGGAGACCCAGTACTTC.

The count of this clone is one. The chain uses TRBV5-6 and TRBJ2-5; 7 nucleotides match TRBD1. TRBJ2-7 matches the DNA end more closely, so the J call is doubtful. CDR3 length: 16 residues. Germline assignment: CDR1 SGHDT and CDR2 YYEEEE. The CDR3 bases are TGTGCCAGCAGCTTAGTTACAGGGGAAGGGTCCTACGAGCAGTACTTC. It is translated as CASSLVTGEGSYEQYF.

The chain links TRBV5-4 to TRBJ1-6; D ambiguous. Germline V gene lookup returns CDR1 SGHNT and CDR2 YYREEE (reference sequence). The V end was cut by 0 bases, the J end by 0 bases, with 7 bases between. CDR3 length: 16 amino acids. The CDR3 nucleotides read TGTGCCAGCAGCTTGGATGGGAGCTCCTATAATTCACCCCTCCACTTT. As protein: CASSLDGSSYNSPLHF.

The V call is TRBV7-9, the J call TRBJ2-5; a possible D gene is TRBD1 (5 bases). The CDR3 is 13 residues long. The germline V gene has CDR1 SEHNR and CDR2 FQNEAQ (reference sequence). V lost 2 bases and J 4 bases, leaving 8 bases between the germline ends. The CDR3: CASSLQGSETQYF. CDR3 coding DNA: TGTGCCAGCAGCTTACAGGGTTCAGAGACCCAGTACTTC.

This rearrangement joins TRBV7-9 to TRBJ1-1, with D possibly being TRBD1 (6 bases). The germline V gene has CDR1 SEHNR and CDR2 FQNEAQ (reference sequence). V lost 1 base to trimming and J lost 5 bases, with 11 bases between them. This CDR3 has 14 residues. CDR3 in amino acids: CASSLEAGVTEAFF. CDR3 DNA: TGTGCCAGCAGCTTAGAGGCAGGGGTGACTGAAGCTTTCTTT.

The V call is TRBV5-1, the J call TRBJ2-2, with TRBD2 as a possible D gene (7 bases). CDR1 and CDR2 from the germline V gene are SGHRS and YFSETQ. This CDR3 has 15 amino acids. The V end lost 1 base, the J end lost 5 bases, and 12 bases lay between the germline ends. The CDR3: CASSLTGGNTGELFF. The CDR3 DNA reads as TGCGCCAGCAGCTTGACGGGGGGCAATACCGGGGAGCTGTTTTTT. Looking up the rest from reference TRBV5-1 and TRBJ2-2 gives the full variable domain: KAGVTQTPRYLIKTRGQQVTLSCSPISGHRSVSWYQQTPGQGLQFLFEYFSETQRNKGNFPGRFSGRQFSNSRSEMNVSTLELGDSALYLCASSLTGGNTGELFFGEGSRLTVL.

This clone was seen more than once but under ten times. The chain couples TRBV5-1 to TRBJ2-3; the D gene is possibly TRBD1 (5 bases). Per the germline V gene, CDR1 is SGHRS and CDR2 is YFSETQ. Trimming shortened V by 2 bases and J by 0 bases, and 10 bases separated the two germline ends. CDR3 length: 15 residues. CDR3 nucleotides: TGCGCCAGCAGCTTAGGGGCATCTAGCACAGATACGCAGTATTTT. It translates to CASSLGASSTDTQYF.

This clone appeared once. Written as DNA, the CDR3 is TGTGCCAGCAGTTTCCAAGCGGGGGGTGAGCAGTTCTTC. This translates into CASSFQAGGEQFF. V is TRBV6-6 and J is TRBJ2-1, with 9 nucleotides matching TRBD2. The junction had 4 bases not matched to a gene; V was cut back by 4 bases and J by 9 bases. This CDR3 region has 13 residues. Germline-derived CDR1 and CDR2 are MNHNY and SVGAGI (reference sequence).